The TCR beta chain described here comes from a study of blood T cell repertoires in COVID-19 (dated by TCRdb to 2019 to 2021). Study-level background: Samples from collaborators originated in the United States, Italy and Spain and spanned both the acute and convalescent phases of COVID-19. The material from the prospective study consisted of cDNA or gDNA derived from T cells, B-cell-depleted T cells, or PBMCs. The dataset comprised deeply sampled blood TCRbeta repertoires from subjects exposed to, actively infected with, or recovered from COVID-19. The repertoires were released in a freely available public database intended as a resource for research on the immune response to SARS-CoV-2. The samples were drawn from the first 160 participants of the ongoing ImmuneRACE study and from roughly 1,300 subjects provided by 6 global collaborators. Sample metadata almost always included a de-identified subject ID, COVID-19 status, age in years and sex. HLA class I and class II types, where available, came from metadata supplied by the sample provider rather than from assay-based typing. Points the paper makes about the study in general: How much clinical and demographic metadata was included differed by source and by participant, and the metadata was provided uncurated.

CDR1 and CDR2 are drawn from the germline V gene: SNHLY, FYNNEI. Reading from cysteine to phenylalanine, the CDR3 counts 15 amino acids. Only CDR3 DNA is held: 45 bases, read in frame from base 1. V gives up 8 bases and J gives up 8 bases, and the segment between their germline ends measures 24 bases. TCRbeta CDR3 regions were amplified from genomic DNA using the immunoSEQ Assay, a bias-controlled multiplex PCR. The paper's data handling went like this. The number of nucleated cells in each sample was estimated from the amplification of reference gene primers within the assay. To quantify the absolute abundance of each unique TCRbeta CDR3 rearrangement, sequence reads were collapsed and filtered. For each sample, productive Simpson clonality was calculated as the square root of Simpson's diversity index over productive rearrangements. TCRdb limited this immuneACCESS table to in-frame rearrangements with V and J called. A share of clones is missing; checked studies link under half to unresolved V genes, and the rest is unexplained. V and J calls and clone size are copied from that table; D and trimming were computed from the DNA. The sample table shows around 250,000 clones, and about 86% are seen once. Approximately 5.9% of the sample belongs to the ten largest clones.

Each collaborating institution followed its own protocols to collect whole blood in K2EDTA tubes. For TCRbeta analysis, collaborators shipped samples as frozen whole blood, isolated PBMCs, or DNA extracted from either of those sample types. The table lists this clone with a count of one. Its binding antigen is unknown. Per-base qualities were not stored, and no clone one base away is much larger. Rearrangement joined TRBV2 to TRBJ1-2; 6 matching bases give a weak D call of TRBD1. This sequence originates from a man older than 75 with acute or convalescent COVID-19. Material: peripheral blood. The CDR3 region: CASVTGRTLFEGYTF. The nucleotides are TGTGCCAGCGTTACAGGGAGAACGCTATTCGAAGGCTACACCTTC. This CDR3, with the reference TRBV2 and TRBJ1-2 proteins standing in past its ends, gives the full variable domain EPEVTQTPSHQVTQMGQEVILRCVPISNHLYFYWYRQILGQKVEFLVSFYNNEISEKSEIFDDQFSVERPDGSNFTLKIRSTKLEDSAMYFCASVTGRTLFEGYTFGSGTRLTVV.